This paragraph reports one TCR beta chain. It was with 60 Vbeta and 13 Jbeta primers that the PCR ran. Assay: immunoSEQ multiplex PCR; the TCRdb copy retains only in-frame clones and omits some. The repertoire holds approximately 89,000 clones, with around 68% as singletons. The CDR3 spans 14 residues. V lost 4 bases and J lost 3, with 14 bases in between. In germline, CDR1 is SGHRS, CDR2 YFSETQ. The entry originates in a study of cytomegalovirus exposure and HLA in healthy donors. V is TRBV5-1 and J is TRBJ2-7; no firm D call. Sequencing was performed on PBMCs. The clonotype originates from a female donor in good health and CMV-seronegative. CDR3 region: CASSPDMSSYEQYF. For the CDR3, the DNA is TGCGCCAGCAGCCCCGACATGTCCAGCTACGAGCAGTACTTC. Based on the CDR3 plus reference TRBV5-1 and TRBJ2-7, the full variable domain is KAGVTQTPRYLIKTRGQQVTLSCSPISGHRSVSWYQQTPGQGLQFLFEYFSETQRNKGNFPGRFSGRQFSNSRSEMNVSTLELGDSALYLCASSPDMSSYEQYFGPGTRLTVT.